These 14 T cell receptor beta chains were sequenced from one sample in a study of blood T cells in healthy people across ages. The second PCR ran roughly 6 to 11 cycles with a sample-barcoded 5' primer and J-beta primers. TCRdb re-called the 5' RACE reads through MiXCR, storing one row per CDR3 protein. Here the sample spans a few hundred thousand distinct CDR3 sequences, roughly half being singletons. Specimen: blood. Receptors originate from a man aged 55 to 70 in good health.

The chain's CDR3 is CSARDTYHNEQFF. CDR3 in DNA: TGCAGTGCTAGAGATACCTACCACAATGAGCAGTTCTTC. The chain carries TRBV20-1 and TRBJ2-1; D remains unclear. The V and J ends lost 0 bases and 5 bases respectively, with 8 bases between them. The length of the CDR3 is 13 residues. Germline assignment: CDR1 DFQATT and CDR2 SNEGSKA (reference sequence).

V is TRBV20-1 and J is TRBJ2-2; D might be TRBD1 or TRBD2, each matching 5 bases. This CDR3 contains 15 residues. V lost 6 bases and J lost 1, with 15 bases in between. The germline V gene encodes CDR1 DFQATT and CDR2 SNEGSKA (reference sequence). DNA of the CDR3: TGCAGTGCCTGGACCGGGACGCTGAACACCGGGGAGCTGTTTTTT. Translated: CSAWTGTLNTGELFF.

The rearrangement uses TRBV21-1 and TRBJ1-2; TRBD1 was called by the table and not checked on the DNA. TRBV21-1 is classified as a pseudogene. The CDR3 is 16 amino acids. The CDR3, as DNA: TGTGCCAGCAGCAAAGTAGGAACAGGTCTCAACGGGGGCTACACCTTC. Amino acids: CASSKVGTGLNGGYTF.

As to this clonotype: The junction departs from the called germline gene at one end, perhaps through a read error. V gene TRBV2 combines with J gene TRBJ2-7; D is possibly TRBD2 (7 bases). In germline, CDR1 is SNHLY, CDR2 FYNNEI. The CDR3 consists of 14 residues. As DNA, the CDR3 is TGTGCCAGCCTAGAGGGGGGGATACCCTACAAGCAGTACTTC. Its protein is CASLEGGIPYKQYF.

This CDR3 reads CASSFSSRYGYTF. In nucleotides, the CDR3 is TGTGCCAGCAGTTTTTCCAGTCGCTATGGCTACACCTTC. The gene calls are TRBV27 and TRBJ1-2; D gene ambiguous. Germline CDR1 is MNHEY and CDR2 is SMNVEV (reference sequence). Trimming took off 3 bases at V and 4 bases at J, with 9 bases between the two ends. The CDR3 consists of 13 residues.

This chain links TRBV30 with TRBJ1-2; D remains ambiguous. Germline CDR1 is GTSNPN and CDR2 is SVGIG (reference sequence). Trimming pared 2 bases from V and 4 bases from J, leaving 8 bases between. CDR3 length equals 12 residues. CDR3 region: CAWSSRVYGYTF. As DNA, the CDR3 is TGTGCCTGGAGTAGCAGAGTCTATGGCTACACCTTC.

The gene calls are TRBV11-2 and TRBJ1-2; 10 nucleotides match TRBD1. The J segment lost 2 bases and the V segment lost 4 bases, leaving 13 bases of the junction unmatched. Germline assignment: CDR1 SGHAT and CDR2 FQNNGV. The CDR3 is 18 residues long. CDR3 region: CASSSPGTGVWSNYGYTF. In DNA form, the CDR3 reads TGTGCCAGCAGCTCCCCCGGGACAGGGGTCTGGTCCAACTATGGCTACACCTTC.

V is TRBV5-1 and J is TRBJ1-2, with a possible D match to TRBD1 (5 bases). The CDR3 consists of 14 residues. Germline CDR1 and CDR2: SGHRS and YFSETQ. The V end lost 5 bases, the J end lost 4 bases, and 15 bases lay between the germline ends. Written as DNA, the CDR3 is TGCGCCAGCAGTAGTCCGGGACCGAGCTATGGCTACACCTTC. It codes for CASSSPGPSYGYTF.

On this clonotype itself: A much larger clone is a single base away; this may be a read error. The CDR3 region has the DNA TGCAGCGTTGAAGAAGAAGCCAAAAACATTCAGTACTTC. Protein sequence: CSVEEEAKNIQYF. The chain couples TRBV29-1 to TRBJ2-4, with D uncertain. V gave up 0 bases and J gave up 0 bases, with 3 bases separating them. This CDR3 contains 13 residues. Germline V CDR1 and CDR2: SQVTM, ANQGSEA.

The chain joins TRBV12-3 or TRBV12-4 to TRBJ1-6; TRBD1 matches at 9 bases. CDR3 length: 16 amino acids. The trim removed 6 bases at V and 6 bases at J, leaving 9 bases unmatched. The CDR3 is CASSRGLGQGNSPLHF. The CDR3 DNA reads as TGTGCCAGCAGCCGCGGGTTGGGACAGGGTAATTCACCCCTCCACTTT.

J is TRBJ2-1 and V is TRBV4-3, with 12 bases lining up with TRBD2. With 0 bases clipped from V and 10 bases from J, the junction kept 10 bases outside the gene matches. CDR1 LGHNA and CDR2 YSLEER come from the germline V gene. This CDR3 contains 17 residues. CDR3 sequence reads: CASSQDAASGRAQEQFF. The CDR3 DNA reads TGCGCCAGCAGCCAAGACGCCGCTAGCGGGAGGGCCCAAGAGCAGTTCTTC.

The V and J genes are TRBV10-3 and TRBJ2-7; D possibly uses TRBD1 or TRBD2 (5 bases each). CDR3 size: 11 residues. The germline V and J ends were trimmed by 1 base and 9 bases, with 7 bases remaining between them. Germline CDR1 and CDR2: ENHRY and SYGVKD. The CDR3, as DNA: TGTGCCATCAGTGAGTTGGGACCGCAGTACTTC. It yields the protein CAISELGPQYF.

This clonotype was seen many times. The V and J genes are TRBV6-6 and TRBJ2-7; 9 bases agree with TRBD2. The germline V gene has CDR1 MNHNY and CDR2 SVGAGI (reference sequence). The CDR3 is 15 amino acids. Trimming took 6 bases from V and 0 from J; bases not matched to a gene: 6. The CDR3 here is CASRNGLASSYEQYF. The CDR3 DNA is TGTGCCAGCAGGAATGGACTAGCGAGCTCCTACGAGCAGTACTTC.

The chain joins TRBV12-3 or TRBV12-4 to TRBJ1-2, with D tentatively TRBD1 (5 bases). The CDR3 contains 14 residues. V was shortened by 5 bases and J by 0 bases, with 10 bases between the two germline ends. CDR3 in amino acids: CASSLGTPNYGYTF. The CDR3 coding sequence is TGTGCCAGCAGTCTCGGGACCCCTAACTATGGCTACACCTTC.